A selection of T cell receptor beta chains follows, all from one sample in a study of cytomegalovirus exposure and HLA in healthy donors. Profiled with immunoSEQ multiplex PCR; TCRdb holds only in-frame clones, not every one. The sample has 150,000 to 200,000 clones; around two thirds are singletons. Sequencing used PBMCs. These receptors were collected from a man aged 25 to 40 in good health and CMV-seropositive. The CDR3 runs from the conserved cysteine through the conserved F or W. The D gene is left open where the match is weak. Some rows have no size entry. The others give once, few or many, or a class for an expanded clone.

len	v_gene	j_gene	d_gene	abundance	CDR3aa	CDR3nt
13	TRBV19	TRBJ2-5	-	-	CASSIRGQETQYF	TGTGCCAGTAGTATCAGGGGCCAAGAGACCCAGTACTTC
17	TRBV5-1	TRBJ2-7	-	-	CASSLIPTTAGVYEQYF	TGCGCCAGCAGCTTGATTCCTACTACAGCGGGCGTCTACGAGCAGTACTTC
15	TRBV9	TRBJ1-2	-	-	CASSVGATANYGYTF	TGTGCCAGCAGCGTAGGAGCTACTGCTAACTATGGCTACACCTTC
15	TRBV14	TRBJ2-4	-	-	CASSQAGRIQNIQYF	TGTGCCAGCAGCCAAGCGGGGAGGATCCAAAACATTCAGTACTTC
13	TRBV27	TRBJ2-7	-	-	CASSPATTYEQYF	TGTGCCAGCAGTCCAGCGACGACCTACGAGCAGTACTTC
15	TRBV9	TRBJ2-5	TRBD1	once	CASSVLGGPGETQYF	TGTGCCAGCAGCGTATTAGGGGGCCCAGGGGAGACCCAGTACTTC
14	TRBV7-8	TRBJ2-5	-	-	CASRFGTLKETQYF	TGTGCCAGCAGGTTCGGGACTCTTAAAGAGACCCAGTACTTC
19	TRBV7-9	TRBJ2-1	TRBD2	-	CASSFSGKTGWGDYNEQFF	TGTGCCAGCAGCTTTAGCGGGAAGACGGGATGGGGAGATTACAATGAGCAGTTCTTC
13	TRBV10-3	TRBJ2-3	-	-	CAISSTLTDTQYF	TGTGCCATCTCTAGCACCCTCACAGATACGCAGTATTTT
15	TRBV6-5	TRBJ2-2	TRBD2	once	CASSMRLASAGELFF	TGTGCCAGCAGTATGAGACTAGCGTCGGCCGGGGAGCTGTTTTTT
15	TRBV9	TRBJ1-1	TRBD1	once	CASSLTGTVNTEAFF	TGTGCCAGCAGCCTTACCGGGACAGTGAACACTGAAGCTTTCTTT
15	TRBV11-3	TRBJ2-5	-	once	CASSLGWVGEETQYF	TGTGCCAGCAGCTTAGGATGGGTAGGGGAAGAGACCCAGTACTTC
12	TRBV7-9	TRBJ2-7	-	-	CASSFTGSEQYF	TGTGCCAGCAGCTTCACGGGGAGCGAGCAGTACTTC
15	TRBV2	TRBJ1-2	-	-	CASSERSPYDYGYTF	TGTGCCAGCAGTGAACGAAGTCCCTATGACTATGGCTACACCTTC
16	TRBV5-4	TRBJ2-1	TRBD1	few	CASSQNTNRGVNEQFF	TGTGCCAGCAGCCAGAATACCAACAGGGGGGTGAATGAGCAGTTCTTC
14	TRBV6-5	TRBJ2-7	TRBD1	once	CASSRDRGSHEQYF	TGTGCCAGCAGTAGGGACAGGGGGAGCCACGAGCAGTACTTC
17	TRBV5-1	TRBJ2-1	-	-	CASSDRSSGSSYNEQFF	TGCGCCAGCAGCGACAGGTCTAGCGGTAGCTCCTACAATGAGCAGTTCTTC
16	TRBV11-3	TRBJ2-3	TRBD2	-	CASSPRGSGETDTQYF	TGTGCCAGCAGCCCAAGGGGTAGCGGGGAGACAGATACGCAGTATTTT
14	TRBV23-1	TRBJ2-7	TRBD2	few	CASSQGRESYEQYF	TGCGCCAGCAGTCAAGGGCGGGAGTCCTACGAGCAGTACTTC
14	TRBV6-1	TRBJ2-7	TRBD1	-	CASIQTGSTYEQYF	TGTGCCAGCATCCAGACAGGGAGCACCTACGAGCAGTACTTC
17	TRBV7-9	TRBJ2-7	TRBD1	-	CASSRERLRTGSHEQYF	TGTGCCAGCAGCCGTGAGCGCCTTAGGACAGGGTCCCACGAGCAGTACTTC
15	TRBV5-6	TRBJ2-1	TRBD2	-	CASSLGTSMRDEQFF	TGTGCCAGCAGCTTGGGGACTAGCATGAGGGATGAGCAGTTCTTC
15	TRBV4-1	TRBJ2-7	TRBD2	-	CASRSLAGASYEQYF	TGCGCCAGCAGATCTTTAGCGGGAGCGTCCTACGAGCAGTACTTC
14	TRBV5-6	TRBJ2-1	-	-	CASSLGPPYNEQFF	TGTGCCAGCAGCTTGGGGCCACCCTACAATGAGCAGTTCTTC
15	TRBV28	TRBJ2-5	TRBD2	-	CASSQSATSVETQYF	TGTGCCAGCAGTCAAAGCGCAACTAGCGTGGAGACCCAGTACTTC
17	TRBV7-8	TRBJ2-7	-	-	CASSFLPATPRAYEQYF	TGTGCCAGCAGCTTCCTACCCGCGACTCCCCGAGCCTACGAGCAGTACTTC
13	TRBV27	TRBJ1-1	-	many	CASASFIITEAFF	TGTGCCAGCGCTAGTTTTATAATCACTGAAGCTTTCTTT
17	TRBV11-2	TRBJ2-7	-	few	CASSLGSRVVPSYEQYF	TGTGCCAGCAGCTTAGGGAGCAGAGTTGTCCCCTCCTACGAGCAGTACTTC
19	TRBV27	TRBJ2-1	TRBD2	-	CASSSPREPSGRAGNEQFF	TGTGCCAGCAGTTCCCCAAGGGAGCCTAGCGGGAGGGCCGGCAATGAGCAGTTCTTC
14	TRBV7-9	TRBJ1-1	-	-	CASSLDIVNTEAFF	TGTGCCAGCAGCTTAGATATTGTGAACACTGAAGCTTTCTTT
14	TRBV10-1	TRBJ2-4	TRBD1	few	CASASQGAGNIQYF	TGCGCCAGCGCGTCCCAGGGGGCTGGAAACATTCAGTACTTC
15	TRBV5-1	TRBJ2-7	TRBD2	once	CASSPVGRRPYEQYF	TGCGCCAGCAGCCCGGTCGGGAGGCGCCCCTACGAGCAGTACTTC
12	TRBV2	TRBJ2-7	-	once	CASSWDIGEQYF	TGTGCCAGCAGTTGGGACATCGGCGAGCAGTACTTC
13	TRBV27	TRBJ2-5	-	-	CASSLNSRETQYF	TGTGCCAGCAGTCTCAATTCTCGGGAGACCCAGTACTTC
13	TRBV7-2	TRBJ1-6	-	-	CASSLHYNSPLHF	TGTGCCAGCAGCTTACATTATAATTCACCCCTCCACTTT
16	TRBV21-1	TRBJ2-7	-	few	CASSLERGGNSYEQYF	TGTGCCAGCAGCTTAGAGCGGGGCGGGAACTCCTACGAGCAGTACTTC
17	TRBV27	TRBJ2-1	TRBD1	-	CASSLVSGQMPGNEQFF	TGTGCCAGCAGTTTGGTCTCGGGACAGATGCCGGGCAATGAGCAGTTCTTC
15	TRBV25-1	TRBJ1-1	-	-	CASSDPRAAGAEAFF	TGTGCCAGCAGTGATCCTAGGGCGGCGGGGGCTGAAGCTTTCTTT
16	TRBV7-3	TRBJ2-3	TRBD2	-	CASSSRAGGPTDTQYF	TGTGCCAGCAGCTCCAGAGCGGGAGGGCCGACAGATACGCAGTATTTT
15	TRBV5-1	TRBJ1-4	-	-	CASNQMGGLNEKLFF	TGCGCCAGCAACCAAATGGGAGGGCTTAACGAAAAACTGTTTTTT
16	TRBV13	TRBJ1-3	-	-	CASSLLGGTLGNTIYF	TGTGCCAGCAGCTTGCTTGGAGGCACTCTGGGAAACACCATATATTTT
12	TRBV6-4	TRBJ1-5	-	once	CASQAENQPQHF	TGTGCCAGCCAGGCTGAGAATCAGCCCCAGCATTTT
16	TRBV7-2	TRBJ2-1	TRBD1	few	CASSSGTGVVYNEQFF	TGTGCCAGCAGCTCTGGGACAGGGGTCGTCTACAATGAGCAGTTCTTC
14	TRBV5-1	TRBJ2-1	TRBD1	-	CASSFGDSYNEQFF	TGCGCCAGCAGCTTCGGGGACAGTTACAATGAGCAGTTCTTC
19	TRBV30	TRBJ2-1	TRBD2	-	CAWSMNGTSGRHPYNEQFF	TGTGCCTGGAGCATGAACGGGACTAGCGGGAGGCACCCCTACAATGAGCAGTTCTTC
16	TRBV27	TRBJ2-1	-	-	CASSPIRGNFNNEQFF	TGTGCCAGCAGTCCCATACGGGGTAATTTTAACAATGAGCAGTTCTTC
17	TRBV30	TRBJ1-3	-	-	CAWSVLREGTAGNTIYF	TGTGCCTGGAGTGTGCTTAGGGAGGGGACGGCTGGAAACACCATATATTTT
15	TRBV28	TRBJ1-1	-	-	CASSSLPRLDTEAFF	TGTGCCAGCAGCTCCTTGCCCCGACTAGACACTGAAGCTTTCTTT
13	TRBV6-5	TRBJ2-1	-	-	CASSYSSYNEQFF	TGTGCCAGCAGTTACTCTAGCTACAATGAGCAGTTCTTC
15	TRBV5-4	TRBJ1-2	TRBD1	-	CASSLDAGGGGGYTF	TGTGCCAGCAGCTTGGACGCAGGGGGCGGAGGGGGCTACACCTTC
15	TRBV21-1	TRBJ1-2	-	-	CASSKVEYRYDGYTF	TGTGCCAGCAGCAAAGTGGAATACAGATATGATGGCTACACCTTC
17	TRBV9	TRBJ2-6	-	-	CASSGYREAAGANVLTF	TGTGCCAGCAGCGGTTACAGGGAAGCCGCTGGGGCCAACGTCCTGACTTTC
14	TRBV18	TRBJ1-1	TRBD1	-	CASSPPGQGPEAFF	TGTGCCAGCTCACCACCGGGACAGGGCCCTGAAGCTTTCTTT
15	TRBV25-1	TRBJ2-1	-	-	CASSEFGRDYNEQFF	TGTGCCAGCAGTGAATTCGGCCGGGACTACAATGAGCAGTTCTTC